The 29 T cell receptor beta chains reported below all come from one sample, sequenced in a study of CD8+ T cells in alopecia areata (dated by TCRdb to 2017 to 2018). The receptor library was made with the immunoSEQ multiplex PCR assay. RNA was extracted from all samples and reverse transcribed into cDNA as template for TCR sequencing. TCRdb re-hosts the immuneACCESS table, in-frame sequences only. Its copies lack some clones; in the studies checked, an unresolved V gene accounts for under half of them, and the cause for the rest is not known. The sample table shows approximately 150,000 clones, and around 47% are seen once. The ten largest clones represent about 6.3% of the sample. Sequencing was carried out using CD4+ T cells sorted from blood. The receptor set was obtained from a human donor with alopecia areata.

The V call is TRBV4-1, the J call TRBJ1-5; D remains ambiguous. Trimming stripped 0 bases from V and 6 bases from J, with 15 bases between. The CDR3 is 16 residues long. Germline CDR1 reads MGHRA; CDR2 reads YSYEKL. The CDR3 here is CASSQDSMWAGQPQHF. The CDR3 DNA sequence: TGCGCCAGCAGCCAAGATAGTATGTGGGCGGGTCAGCCCCAGCATTTT.

The rearrangement joins TRBV12-5 to TRBJ2-7, with D unclear. Trimming took off 3 bases at V and 0 bases at J, with 12 bases between the two ends. The CDR3 extends over 15 amino acids. CDR1 and CDR2 (germline): LGHNT, FRNRAP. The CDR3 bases are TGTGCTAGTGGTTTTAGTACTCTCCACTCCTACGAGCAGTACTTC. Residues: CASGFSTLHSYEQYF.

In nucleotides, the CDR3 is TGCGCCAGCAGTGTTACAGGGTATTACGAGCAGTACTTC. It codes for CASSVTGYYEQYF. The chain links TRBV10-2 to TRBJ2-7; a possible D gene is TRBD1 (6 bases). The CDR3 is 13 residues long. CDR1 is WSHSY, CDR2 SAAADI, per germline. Deletions cut 4 bases from V and 4 bases from J, with 11 bases between.

CDR3 nucleotide sequence: TGCGCCAGCAGCTTGGGAGACATGAGTGGCTACACCTTC. Amino acids: CASSLGDMSGYTF. This chain links TRBV5-1 with TRBJ1-2; D is uncertain. V shed 0 bases and J shed 7 bases, with 10 bases lying between them. The CDR3 loop spans 13 amino acids. Looked up from germline, CDR1 is SGHRS and CDR2 is YFSETQ.

This clone was seen a few times. The CDR3 reads CASSQIVASPQYF. The CDR3 DNA reads TGCGCCAGCAGCCAAATAGTGGCATCACCTCAGTACTTC. The chain combines TRBV4-1 with TRBJ2-5; D remains ambiguous. Between the trimmed V and J ends, which lost 2 bases and 11 bases, there was a span of 15 bases. This CDR3 has 13 residues. The germline CDR1 and CDR2 sequences are MGHRA and YSYEKL.

This clone was detected only a few times. This chain joins TRBV7-3 and TRBJ2-2; D unresolved. Trimming stripped 5 bases from V and 4 bases from J, with 11 bases between. The CDR3 runs 14 residues. Germline V gene sequence: CDR1 SGHTA, CDR2 FQGTGA. CDR3 coding DNA: TGTGCCAGCAGCATAATAGGTGGCACCGGGGAGCTGTTTTTT. This sequence encodes CASSIIGGTGELFF.

V usage is TRBV28 and J usage is TRBJ2-7; D is possibly TRBD1 (6 bases). V was cut by 3 bases and J by 2 bases, with 11 bases left in between. Germline V CDR1 and CDR2: MDHEN, SYDVKM. This CDR3 region has 14 residues. The CDR3 loop is CASSFGQSTYEQYF. Here the CDR3 DNA reads TGTGCCAGCAGTTTCGGACAGAGTACCTACGAGCAGTACTTC.

A few counts support this clone. DNA of the CDR3: TGTGCCATCAGTGAGTCGCGGGAGTGGAATGAGCAGTTCTTC. Encoded protein: CAISESREWNEQFF. J is TRBJ2-1 and V is TRBV10-3; 7 bases agree with TRBD2. The CDR3 is made up of 14 amino acids. J gave up 7 bases and V 0 bases, and 3 bases lay outside the gene matches. The germline CDR1 and CDR2 sequences are ENHRY and SYGVKD.

In its sample, this clone was seen once. The chain carries TRBV7-3 and TRBJ2-1; TRBD1 or TRBD2 may be the D gene (5 bases each). This CDR3 contains 14 residues. Trimming left V 4 bases short and J 9 bases short, with 16 bases between. CDR1 is SGHTA and CDR2 is FQGTGA in the germline V gene. In DNA, the CDR3 is TGTGCCAGCAGCTACTCCGGGACGGAGGTTGAGCAGTTCTTC. This gives the protein CASSYSGTEVEQFF.

The chain links TRBV29-1 to TRBJ2-3; either TRBD1 or TRBD2 may fit D (5 bases each). CDR3 length: 14 amino acids. Per the germline V gene, CDR1 is SQVTM and CDR2 is ANQGSEA. Trimming stripped 7 bases from V and 0 bases from J, with 14 bases between. The CDR3 here is CSALGDSSTDTQYF. The DNA of the CDR3 is TGCAGCGCCTTGGGGGATTCTAGCACAGATACGCAGTATTTT.

The rearrangement uses TRBV29-1 and TRBJ1-1; possibly TRBD1 for D (6 bases). Germline CDR1 is SQVTM and CDR2 is ANQGSEA. This CDR3 contains 14 residues. V was shortened by 6 bases and J by 0 bases, with 14 bases between the two germline ends. CDR3 nucleotide sequence: TGCAGCGTCGCTTTGGGGGCCGTGAACACTGAAGCTTTCTTT. It specifies CSVALGAVNTEAFF.

This clone was picked up a small number of times. This sequence joins TRBV5-4 and TRBJ1-2; maybe TRBD1 (6 bases). The CDR3 is made up of 12 amino acids. The germline gives CDR1 SGHNT, CDR2 YYREEE (reference sequence). The V end was cut by 4 bases, the J end by 4 bases, with 8 bases between. CDR3 in amino acids: CASSPQGYGYTF. CDR3 in DNA: TGTGCCAGCAGCCCACAGGGCTATGGCTACACCTTC.

The V and J genes are TRBV9 and TRBJ2-2; D is unresolved. The ends were cut back, 6 bases at V and 0 bases at J, with 0 bases in the middle. Germline lookup yields CDR1 SGDLS and CDR2 YYNGEE. This CDR3 is built from 11 residues. The CDR3 here is CASTNTGELFF. The CDR3, as DNA: TGTGCCAGCACGAACACCGGGGAGCTGTTTTTT.

The chain uses TRBV20-1 and TRBJ1-5; D not resolved. The ends were cut back, 1 base at V and 3 bases at J, with 1 base in the middle. This CDR3 region has 11 residues. Germline-derived CDR1 and CDR2 are DFQATT and SNEGSKA (reference sequence). Here the CDR3 DNA reads TGCAGTGCTAGAGTCAATCAGCCCCAGCATTTT. It yields the protein CSARVNQPQHF.

The sample holds one count of this clone. The gene calls are TRBV28 and TRBJ2-7; D perhaps matches TRBD1 (5 bases). Germline V gene data show CDR1 as MDHEN and CDR2 as SYDVKM. CDR3 length: 13 amino acids. Trimming removed 6 bases at V and 2 bases at J, with 11 bases between. CDR3 in DNA: TGTGCCAGCAGGAGACAGATACCCTACGAGCAGTACTTC. This sequence encodes CASRRQIPYEQYF. Full variable domain (missing parts from reference TRBV28 and TRBJ2-7): DVKVTQSSRYLVKRTGEKVFLECVQDMDHENMFWYRQDPGLGLRLIYFSYDVKMKEKGDIPEGYSVSREKKERFSLILESASTNQTSMYLCASRRQIPYEQYFGPGTRLTVT.

CDR3 region: CASSLRTSHEQYF. In nucleotides, the CDR3 is TGTGCCAGCAGTTTACGGACTAGCCACGAGCAGTACTTC. This chain links TRBV27 with TRBJ2-7; 8 bases are shared with TRBD2. Trimming at V came to 2 bases and at J to 5 bases, leaving 2 bases not matched to a gene. Germline CDR1 is MNHEY and CDR2 is SMNVEV (reference sequence). CDR3 size: 13 residues.

V is TRBV20-1 and J is TRBJ2-1; D possibly corresponds to TRBD1 (6 bases). V lost 6 bases and J lost 13, with 13 bases in between. CDR3 length: 10 residues. Germline CDR1 DFQATT, CDR2 SNEGSKA (reference sequence). The CDR3 loop reads CSARLGAQFF. The CDR3 DNA reads TGCAGTGCAAGACTGGGGGCACAGTTCTTC.

The chain couples TRBV7-9 to TRBJ2-5; a weak D match, TRBD2 (6 bases). V lost 5 bases, J lost 1 base, and 17 bases lay in between. This CDR3 is 16 amino acids long. CDR1 and CDR2 (germline): SEHNR, FQNEAQ (reference sequence). CDR3 nucleotide sequence: TGTGCCAGCAGCCCTCGCCCGGGGCGGGGCCAAGAGACCCAGTACTTC. This codes for CASSPRPGRGQETQYF. Drawing the rest from reference TRBV7-9 and TRBJ2-5, the complete variable domain is DTGVSQNPRHKITKRGQNVTFRCDPISEHNRLYWYRQTLGQGPEFLTYFQNEAQLEKSRLLSDRFSAERPKGSFSTLEIQRTEQGDSAMYLCASSPRPGRGQETQYFGPGTRLLVL.

This clone was picked up a small number of times. The chain joins TRBV5-1 to TRBJ2-3; no definite D call. CDR3 length equals 15 residues. The V end was cut by 5 bases, the J end by 3 bases, with 16 bases between. Germline CDR1 SGHRS, CDR2 YFSETQ. CDR3 in DNA: TGCGCCAGCAGAACCGTAGCAGCTGGGACAGATACGCAGTATTTT. Translation: CASRTVAAGTDTQYF.

The rearrangement uses TRBV5-1 and TRBJ2-7; TRBD1 or TRBD2 may be the D gene (5 bases each). Germline V gene data show CDR1 as SGHRS and CDR2 as YFSETQ. Trimming took off 4 bases at V and 3 bases at J, with 17 bases between the two ends. The length of the CDR3 is 15 residues. This chain's CDR3 is CASSPRGGQGYEQYF. For the CDR3, the DNA is TGCGCCAGCAGCCCACGGGGTGGGCAGGGCTACGAGCAGTACTTC.

The V and J genes are TRBV27 and TRBJ2-2; TRBD2 agrees at 8 bases. This CDR3 contains 16 residues. The V and J ends lost 0 bases and 5 bases, in that order; junction bases with no gene match: 5. Germline V gene lookup returns CDR1 MNHEY and CDR2 SMNVEV (reference sequence). The CDR3 nucleotides read TGTGCCAGCAGTTTATCGGGACTAGTCAGTACCGGGGAGCTGTTTTTT. Amino acids: CASSLSGLVSTGELFF.

A few counts support this clone. The chain uses TRBV7-9 and TRBJ2-5; no firm D call. The CDR3 consists of 11 residues. Germline V lookup: CDR1 SEHNR, CDR2 FQNEAQ (reference sequence). Trimming pared 4 bases from V and 0 bases from J, leaving 0 bases between. CDR3 amino acids: CASSYQETQYF. DNA for the CDR3: TGTGCCAGCAGCTACCAAGAGACCCAGTACTTC.

V gene TRBV27 combines with J gene TRBJ2-5, with a tentative D call TRBD2 (6 bases). The CDR3 extends over 18 amino acids. Germline CDR1 MNHEY, CDR2 SMNVEV (reference sequence). V shed 2 bases and J shed 2 bases, with 21 bases lying between them. The CDR3 DNA reads TGTGCCAGCAGTTTAAGGTGGGCGCGGGGTCCGTCACAAGAGACCCAGTACTTC. This codes for CASSLRWARGPSQETQYF.

This chain connects TRBV29-1 to TRBJ2-7; perhaps TRBD1 as D (5 bases). The V end was cut by 6 bases, the J end by 2 bases, with 17 bases between. CDR1 is SQVTM, CDR2 ANQGSEA, per germline. This CDR3 is built from 14 residues. The CDR3 loop reads CSVLVRGATYEQYF. CDR3 nucleotides: TGCAGCGTCCTGGTCCGTGGGGCAACCTACGAGCAGTACTTC.

The rearrangement joins TRBV6-5 to TRBJ2-1, with 8 bases matching TRBD2. With V trimmed by 4 bases and J by 4 bases, 6 bases remained unmatched. Germline V gene sequence: CDR1 MNHEY, CDR2 SVGAGI. The CDR3 totals 15 residues. The CDR3 sequence: CASSSSGSYYNEQFF. The CDR3 DNA follows: TGTGCCAGCAGTTCAAGCGGGAGTTATTACAATGAGCAGTTCTTC.

This clone came up once. Other DNA sequences within the sample encode an identical CDR3. V is TRBV7-3 and J is TRBJ2-5; 7 bases are a match to TRBD2. J lost 3 bases, V lost 5 bases, and 3 bases had no gene match. Germline V gene data show CDR1 as SGHTA and CDR2 as FQGTGA. The CDR3 runs 13 residues. CDR3 sequence (DNA): TGTGCCAGCAGCCGGACTAGGGAAGAGACCCAGTACTTC. Residues: CASSRTREETQYF.

V and J are TRBV27 and TRBJ2-5; TRBD1 might be the D (6 bases). Germline V CDR1 and CDR2: MNHEY, SMNVEV (reference sequence). V shed 6 bases and J shed 2 bases, with 10 bases lying between them. This CDR3 contains 13 residues. In DNA, the CDR3 is TGTGCCAGCAGAGGACAGAATCAAGAGACCCAGTACTTC. Amino acids: CASRGQNQETQYF.

CDR3 nucleotide sequence: TGTGCCAGCAGTTCGACAGGCCCTGAAGCTTTCTTT. Translated, it gives CASSSTGPEAFF. This sequence joins TRBV27 and TRBJ1-1; D is possibly TRBD1 (6 bases). The CDR3 runs to 12 residues. V was pared by 4 bases and J by 6 bases, with 9 bases between. Germline loops: CDR1 MNHEY, CDR2 SMNVEV (reference sequence).

The chain uses TRBV15 and TRBJ1-2; D gene unclear. Germline CDR1 reads LNHNV; CDR2 reads YYDKDF (reference sequence). Trimming shortened V by 5 bases and J by 8 bases, and 18 bases separated the two germline ends. The CDR3 consists of 14 residues. CDR3 DNA sequence: TGTGCCACCAGCTTGTCCGGCAGCACGGGAGGCTACACCTTC. It codes for CATSLSGSTGGYTF.